This TCR beta chain was obtained from a study of blood T cell repertoires in COVID-19. Clones were sequenced by immunoSEQ multiplex PCR, and TCRdb holds only the in-frame ones, with some missing. The sample includes some 400,000 clones, about nine tenths seen only once; the top ten take less than 2%. Trimming removed 2 bases from V and 5 bases from J, with 12 bases in between. The CDR3 consists of 14 residues. The V gene's germline CDR1 is SGHVS and CDR2 FNYEAQ. Sequencing was performed on PBMCs or T cells enriched from blood (not recorded which). This receptor was obtained from a woman aged 25 to 39 who had recovered from COVID-19. The rearrangement uses TRBV7-6 and TRBJ2-5; tentatively, D is TRBD2 (6 bases). The CDR3 sequence: CASSLRGLRETQYF. CDR3 bases: TGTGCCAGCAGCTTACGGGGGTTGAGGGAGACCCAGTACTTC.